These T cell receptor beta chains were read from a single sample in a study of cytomegalovirus exposure and HLA in healthy donors. Data came from immunoSEQ multiplex PCR; TCRdb stores just in-frame clones and leaves some out. Seen here are 200,000 to 250,000 clones, roughly four fifths observed once, and the top ten hold over 0.5%. Input material: PBMCs. These receptors were collected from a woman in her 40s in good health and CMV-seronegative. Each CDR3 is given with its conserved first and last residue. The order of the fields is CDR3 DNA, CDR3 protein, J gene, D gene, clone size, V gene. The D gene is left open where the match is weak. Where a row states a size, it is once, few, many or the class of an expanded clone; other rows omit it.

CDR3 DNA: TGTGCCAGCAGCTTTAAATTGGAGACCCAGTACTTC
CDR3 protein: CASSFKLETQYF
J gene: TRBJ2-5
D gene: .
clone size: .
V gene: TRBV7-6

CDR3 DNA: TGTGCCAGCAGTTACTCGACAGGGATTGGACACACTGAAGCTTTCTTT
CDR3 protein: CASSYSTGIGHTEAFF
J gene: TRBJ1-1
D gene: TRBD1
clone size: few
V gene: TRBV6-5

CDR3 DNA: TGTGCCAGCAGCCGGGACTCCAACTACGAGCAGTACTTC
CDR3 protein: CASSRDSNYEQYF
J gene: TRBJ2-7
D gene: .
clone size: .
V gene: TRBV2

CDR3 DNA: TGCGCCAGCAGCCGAGACCTCAGGGGAGACTATAATTCACCCCTCCACTTT
CDR3 protein: CASSRDLRGDYNSPLHF
J gene: TRBJ1-6
D gene: .
clone size: .
V gene: TRBV10-1

CDR3 DNA: TGTGCCAGCTCACCACTGGCCGGGACAGCGGGTGCCTGGAACACCGGGGAGCTGTTTTTT
CDR3 protein: CASSPLAGTAGAWNTGELFF
J gene: TRBJ2-2
D gene: .
clone size: .
V gene: TRBV18

CDR3 DNA: TGTGCCAGCAGTTTGGGACACCCCACAAACTATGGCTACACCTTC
CDR3 protein: CASSLGHPTNYGYTF
J gene: TRBJ1-2
D gene: .
clone size: .
V gene: TRBV6-6

CDR3 DNA: TGTGCCAGCTTGAGAGCTCCCGATCACAATGAGCAGTTCTTC
CDR3 protein: CASLRAPDHNEQFF
J gene: TRBJ2-1
D gene: .
clone size: .
V gene: TRBV5-4

CDR3 DNA: TGTGCCAGCAGCCAGAGGGACAGGGGAAGGAACACTGAAGCTTTCTTT
CDR3 protein: CASSQRDRGRNTEAFF
J gene: TRBJ1-1
D gene: TRBD1
clone size: once
V gene: TRBV14

CDR3 DNA: TGTGCCAGCAGGGGACAGAAAGAGACCCAGTACTTC
CDR3 protein: CASRGQKETQYF
J gene: TRBJ2-5
D gene: TRBD1
clone size: .
V gene: TRBV6-5

CDR3 DNA: TGTGCCAGCAGTGAAGATAACAGAATAGCAACTAATGAAAAACTGTTTTTT
CDR3 protein: CASSEDNRIATNEKLFF
J gene: TRBJ1-4
D gene: .
clone size: .
V gene: TRBV6-1

CDR3 DNA: TGCGCCAGCAGCTTGGTCGGGAGGGAGACCCAGTACTTC
CDR3 protein: CASSLVGRETQYF
J gene: TRBJ2-5
D gene: TRBD2
clone size: .
V gene: TRBV5-1

CDR3 DNA: TGTGCCAGCAGCCAACCTTGGGAACAGACTATCAATCAGCCCCAGCATTTT
CDR3 protein: CASSQPWEQTINQPQHF
J gene: TRBJ1-5
D gene: .
clone size: .
V gene: TRBV14

CDR3 DNA: TGCGCCAGCAGCCAAGTCCAGTATCAGCCCCAGCATTTT
CDR3 protein: CASSQVQYQPQHF
J gene: TRBJ1-5
D gene: .
clone size: .
V gene: TRBV4-1

CDR3 DNA: TGTGCCAGCAGCTTAGGGTTAGCCGGGACACAAGAGACCCAGTACTTC
CDR3 protein: CASSLGLAGTQETQYF
J gene: TRBJ2-5
D gene: .
clone size: .
V gene: TRBV7-2

CDR3 DNA: TGTGCCAGCAGCTCCGGGACTGACTATGGCTACACCTTC
CDR3 protein: CASSSGTDYGYTF
J gene: TRBJ1-2
D gene: .
clone size: .
V gene: TRBV2

CDR3 DNA: TGTGCCAGCAGCTTTTCGGATGGCTACACCTTC
CDR3 protein: CASSFSDGYTF
J gene: TRBJ1-2
D gene: .
clone size: .
V gene: TRBV7-9

CDR3 DNA: TGTGCCAGCTCACCAGTAGGCAGGGGGGATCAGCCCCAGCATTTT
CDR3 protein: CASSPVGRGDQPQHF
J gene: TRBJ1-5
D gene: TRBD1
clone size: .
V gene: TRBV18

CDR3 DNA: TGCGCCAGCAGCCAAGAAGCCCCGGGTGGGGGCAACACAGATACGCAGTATTTT
CDR3 protein: CASSQEAPGGGNTDTQYF
J gene: TRBJ2-3
D gene: .
clone size: .
V gene: TRBV4-1

CDR3 DNA: TGTGCCAGCAGCTTTCTTACAGGGGTCGGGGCCAACGTCCTGACTTTC
CDR3 protein: CASSFLTGVGANVLTF
J gene: TRBJ2-6
D gene: TRBD1
clone size: .
V gene: TRBV5-6

CDR3 DNA: TGTGCCAGCAGCTCCCCCGGGAACACTGAAGCTTTCTTT
CDR3 protein: CASSSPGNTEAFF
J gene: TRBJ1-1
D gene: .
clone size: few
V gene: TRBV7-3

CDR3 DNA: TGTGCCAGCAGGACCCCGGACAGCCATAATGAAAAACTGTTTTTT
CDR3 protein: CASRTPDSHNEKLFF
J gene: TRBJ1-4
D gene: .
clone size: .
V gene: TRBV6-6

CDR3 DNA: TGTGCCAGCTGCCGGGGATCCGAGAACACTGAAGCTTTCTTT
CDR3 protein: CASCRGSENTEAFF
J gene: TRBJ1-1
D gene: .
clone size: .
V gene: TRBV11-3

CDR3 DNA: TGTGCCAGCAGCCTCCAAGAGACCCAGTACTTC
CDR3 protein: CASSLQETQYF
J gene: TRBJ2-5
D gene: .
clone size: few
V gene: TRBV7-2

CDR3 DNA: TGTGCCAGCAGCCATGGACTAGTAGTTAATGAGCAGTTCTTC
CDR3 protein: CASSHGLVVNEQFF
J gene: TRBJ2-1
D gene: TRBD2
clone size: .
V gene: TRBV14

CDR3 DNA: TGTGCCAGCAGCTTTCGGCCGGGACTTGGCCCCCTCGAGCAGTACTTC
CDR3 protein: CASSFRPGLGPLEQYF
J gene: TRBJ2-7
D gene: .
clone size: once
V gene: TRBV7-8

CDR3 DNA: TGTGCCAGCAGTTACTCACCTTTGACAAGTTCTGAAGCTTTCTTT
CDR3 protein: CASSYSPLTSSEAFF
J gene: TRBJ1-1
D gene: .
clone size: many
V gene: TRBV6-5

CDR3 DNA: TGTGCCAGCTCACCCCTTACCGGGACAGGTGTCGTGGAGCAGTACTTC
CDR3 protein: CASSPLTGTGVVEQYF
J gene: TRBJ2-7
D gene: TRBD1
clone size: .
V gene: TRBV18